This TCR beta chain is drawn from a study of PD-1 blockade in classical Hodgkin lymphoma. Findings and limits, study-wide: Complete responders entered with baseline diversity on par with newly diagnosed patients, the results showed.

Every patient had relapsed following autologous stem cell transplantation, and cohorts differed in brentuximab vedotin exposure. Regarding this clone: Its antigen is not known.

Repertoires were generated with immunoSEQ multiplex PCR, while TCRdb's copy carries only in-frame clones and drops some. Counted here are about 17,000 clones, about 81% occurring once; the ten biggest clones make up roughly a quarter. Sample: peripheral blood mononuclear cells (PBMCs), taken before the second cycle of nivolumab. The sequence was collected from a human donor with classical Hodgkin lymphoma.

CDR3 amino acids: CASSMKGFSGYTF. CDR3 coding DNA: TGTGCCAGCAGTATGAAAGGGTTTAGCGGCTACACCTTC. The chain couples TRBV28 to TRBJ1-2; D unresolved. CDR3 length equals 13 residues. The germline V gene encodes CDR1 MDHEN and CDR2 SYDVKM. The germline V and J ends were trimmed by 5 bases and 8 bases, with 15 bases remaining between them.